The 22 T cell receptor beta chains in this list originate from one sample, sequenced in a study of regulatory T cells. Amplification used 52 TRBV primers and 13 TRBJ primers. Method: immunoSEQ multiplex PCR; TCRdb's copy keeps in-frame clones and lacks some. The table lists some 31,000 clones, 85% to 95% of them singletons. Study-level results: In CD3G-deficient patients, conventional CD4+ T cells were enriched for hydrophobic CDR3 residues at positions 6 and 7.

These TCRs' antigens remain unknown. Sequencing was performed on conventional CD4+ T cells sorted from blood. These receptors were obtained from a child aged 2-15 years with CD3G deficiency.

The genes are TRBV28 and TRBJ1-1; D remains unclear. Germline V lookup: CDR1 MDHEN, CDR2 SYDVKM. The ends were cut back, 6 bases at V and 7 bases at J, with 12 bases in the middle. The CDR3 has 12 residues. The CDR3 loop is CASRGLGREAFF. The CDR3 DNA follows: TGTGCCAGCAGGGGCCTTGGCCGTGAAGCTTTCTTT.

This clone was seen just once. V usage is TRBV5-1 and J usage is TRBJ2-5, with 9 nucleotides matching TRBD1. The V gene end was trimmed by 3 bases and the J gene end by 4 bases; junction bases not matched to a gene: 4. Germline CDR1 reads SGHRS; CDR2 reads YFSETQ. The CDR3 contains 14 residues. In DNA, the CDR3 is TGCGCCAGCAGCTGGGGGACAGGGAGAGAGACCCAGTACTTC. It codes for CASSWGTGRETQYF. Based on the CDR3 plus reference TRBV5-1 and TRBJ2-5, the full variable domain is KAGVTQTPRYLIKTRGQQVTLSCSPISGHRSVSWYQQTPGQGLQFLFEYFSETQRNKGNFPGRFSGRQFSNSRSEMNVSTLELGDSALYLCASSWGTGRETQYFGPGTRLLVL.

CDR3 sequence reads: CASSLGQGSYEQYF. As DNA, the CDR3 is TGTGCCAGCAGCCTAGGACAGGGCTCCTACGAGCAGTACTTC. V gene TRBV5-5 combines with J gene TRBJ2-7; 8 bases are a match to TRBD1. The CDR3 is made up of 14 amino acids. The ends lost 4 bases at V and 0 bases at J; junction bases unmatched: 3. Germline CDR1 reads SGHKS; CDR2 reads YYEKEE (reference sequence).

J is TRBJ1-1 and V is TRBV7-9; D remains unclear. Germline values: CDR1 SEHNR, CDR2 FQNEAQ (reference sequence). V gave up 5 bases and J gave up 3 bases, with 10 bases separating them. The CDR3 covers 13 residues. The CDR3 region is CASSLEAHTEAFF. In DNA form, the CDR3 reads TGTGCCAGCAGCCTGGAGGCTCACACTGAAGCTTTCTTT.

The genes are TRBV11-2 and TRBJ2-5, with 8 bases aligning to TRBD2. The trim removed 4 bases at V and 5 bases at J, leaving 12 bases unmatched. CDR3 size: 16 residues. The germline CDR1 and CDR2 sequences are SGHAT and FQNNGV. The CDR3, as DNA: TGTGCCAGCAGCTCCTCGGGTAGCGGGAAAGTCGAGACCCAGTACTTC. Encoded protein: CASSSSGSGKVETQYF.

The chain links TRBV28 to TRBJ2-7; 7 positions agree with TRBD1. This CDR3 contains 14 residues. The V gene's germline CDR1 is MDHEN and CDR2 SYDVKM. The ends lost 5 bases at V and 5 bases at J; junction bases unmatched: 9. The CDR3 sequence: CASSHGQARHEQYF. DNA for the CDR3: TGTGCCAGCAGTCACGGACAGGCCCGGCACGAGCAGTACTTC.

The CDR3 spells CAISESWGEQYF. The CDR3 coding sequence is TGTGCCATCAGTGAGTCCTGGGGGGAGCAGTACTTC. The chain combines TRBV10-3 with TRBJ2-7; D is tentatively TRBD1 or TRBD2 (5 bases each). The CDR3 loop spans 12 amino acids. The V end was cut by 0 bases, the J end by 7 bases, with 7 bases between. Germline CDR1 and CDR2: ENHRY and SYGVKD.

The CDR3 DNA follows: TGTGCCAGCAGTCTCTGGACAGGGGGAAGTTATAGGGCCAACGTCCTGACTTTC. Amino acid sequence: CASSLWTGGSYRANVLTF. The rearrangement joins TRBV5-6 to TRBJ2-6; 10 bases map to TRBD1. CDR1 SGHDT and CDR2 YYEEEE come from the germline V gene. The CDR3 loop spans 18 amino acids. V was clipped by 5 bases and J by 5 bases; unmatched bases: 13.

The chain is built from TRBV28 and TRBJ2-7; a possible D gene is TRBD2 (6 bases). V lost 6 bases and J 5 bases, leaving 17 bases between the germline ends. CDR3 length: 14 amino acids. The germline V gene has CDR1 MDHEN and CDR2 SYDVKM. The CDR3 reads CASSSGGTRHEQYF. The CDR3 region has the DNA TGTGCCAGCAGCTCAGGAGGGACTCGGCACGAGCAGTACTTC.

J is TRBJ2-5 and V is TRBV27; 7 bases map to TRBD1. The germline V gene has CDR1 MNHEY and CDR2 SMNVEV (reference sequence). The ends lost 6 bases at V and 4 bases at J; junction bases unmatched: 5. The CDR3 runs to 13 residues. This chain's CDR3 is CASRKTGIETQYF. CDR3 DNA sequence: TGTGCCAGCAGAAAGACAGGGATAGAGACCCAGTACTTC.

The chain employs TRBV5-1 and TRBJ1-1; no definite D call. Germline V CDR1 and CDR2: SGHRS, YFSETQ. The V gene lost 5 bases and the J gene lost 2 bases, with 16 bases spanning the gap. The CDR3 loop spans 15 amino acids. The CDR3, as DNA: TGCGCCAGCAGTCTGGGGTTCGGGGATAACACTGAAGCTTTCTTT. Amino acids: CASSLGFGDNTEAFF.

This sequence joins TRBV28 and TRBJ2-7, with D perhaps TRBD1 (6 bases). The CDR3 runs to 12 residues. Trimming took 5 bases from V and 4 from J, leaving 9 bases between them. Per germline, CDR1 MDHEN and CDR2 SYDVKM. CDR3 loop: CASSVGQYEQYF. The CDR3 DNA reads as TGTGCCAGCAGTGTAGGACAGTACGAGCAGTACTTC.

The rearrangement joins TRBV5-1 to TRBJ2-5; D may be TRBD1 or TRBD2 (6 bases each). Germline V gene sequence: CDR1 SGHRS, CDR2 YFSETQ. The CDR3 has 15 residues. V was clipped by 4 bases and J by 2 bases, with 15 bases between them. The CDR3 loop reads CASSLATGRQETQYF. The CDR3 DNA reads TGCGCCAGCAGCCTGGCAACAGGGAGGCAAGAGACCCAGTACTTC.

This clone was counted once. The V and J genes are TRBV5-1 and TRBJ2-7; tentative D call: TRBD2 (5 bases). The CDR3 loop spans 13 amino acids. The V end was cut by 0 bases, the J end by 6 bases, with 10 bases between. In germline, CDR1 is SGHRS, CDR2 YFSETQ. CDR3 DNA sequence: TGCGCCAGCAGCTTGGGGCTCCGGGGCGAGCAGTACTTC. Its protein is CASSLGLRGEQYF. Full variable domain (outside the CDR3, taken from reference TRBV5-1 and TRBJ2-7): KAGVTQTPRYLIKTRGQQVTLSCSPISGHRSVSWYQQTPGQGLQFLFEYFSETQRNKGNFPGRFSGRQFSNSRSEMNVSTLELGDSALYLCASSLGLRGEQYFGPGTRLTVT.

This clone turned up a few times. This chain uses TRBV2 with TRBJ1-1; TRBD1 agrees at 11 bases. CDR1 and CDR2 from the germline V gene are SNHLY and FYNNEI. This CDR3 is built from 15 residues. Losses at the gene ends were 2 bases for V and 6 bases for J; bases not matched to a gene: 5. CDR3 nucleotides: TGTGCCAGCAGTGAAAAGAGGGACAGGGGGGCTGAAGCTTTCTTT. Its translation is CASSEKRDRGAEAFF.

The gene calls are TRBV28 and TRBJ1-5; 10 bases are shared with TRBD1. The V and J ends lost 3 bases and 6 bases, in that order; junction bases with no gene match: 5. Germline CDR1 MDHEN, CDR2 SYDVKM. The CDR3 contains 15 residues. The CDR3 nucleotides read TGTGCCAGCAGTTTGACAGGGGGCGCGTTTCAGCCCCAGCATTTT. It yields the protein CASSLTGGAFQPQHF.

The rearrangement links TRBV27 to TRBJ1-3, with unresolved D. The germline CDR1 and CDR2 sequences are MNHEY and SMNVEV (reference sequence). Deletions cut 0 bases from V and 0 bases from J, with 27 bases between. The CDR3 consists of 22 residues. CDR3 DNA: TGTGCCAGCAGTTTATCGTCACCGCAACAGTCAAGAAGAACCTGCTCTGGAAACACCATATATTTT. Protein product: CASSLSSPQQSRRTCSGNTIYF.

The CDR3 nucleotides are TGTGCCAGCACCGGGGGGGGAAACTATGGCTACACCTTC. It specifies CASTGGGNYGYTF. V is TRBV28 and J is TRBJ1-2, with a possible D match to TRBD1 (5 bases). The CDR3 covers 13 residues. V was cut by 7 bases and J by 2 bases, with 11 bases left in between. Germline V gives CDR1 MDHEN, CDR2 SYDVKM.

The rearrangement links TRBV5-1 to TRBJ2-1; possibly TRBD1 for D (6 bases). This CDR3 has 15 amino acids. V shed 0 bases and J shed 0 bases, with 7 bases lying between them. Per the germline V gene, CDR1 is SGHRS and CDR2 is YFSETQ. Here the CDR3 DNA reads TGCGCCAGCAGCTTGGGACAGGTCTCCTACAATGAGCAGTTCTTC. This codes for CASSLGQVSYNEQFF.

DNA for the CDR3: TGTGCCAGCAGTTTCGACAGGTCGCGCGCTTTCTTT. The encoded protein is CASSFDRSRAFF. The gene calls are TRBV6-6 and TRBJ1-1; perhaps TRBD1 as D (6 bases). V shed 4 bases and J shed 11 bases, with 14 bases lying between them. This CDR3 contains 12 residues. From germline, CDR1 is MNHNY and CDR2 SVGAGI (reference sequence).

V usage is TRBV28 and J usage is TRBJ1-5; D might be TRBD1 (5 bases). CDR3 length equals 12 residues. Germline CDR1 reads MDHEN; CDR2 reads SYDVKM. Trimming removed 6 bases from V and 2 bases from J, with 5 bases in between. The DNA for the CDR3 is TGTGCCAGCAGGACAGGCAATCAGCCCCAGCATTTT. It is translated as CASRTGNQPQHF.

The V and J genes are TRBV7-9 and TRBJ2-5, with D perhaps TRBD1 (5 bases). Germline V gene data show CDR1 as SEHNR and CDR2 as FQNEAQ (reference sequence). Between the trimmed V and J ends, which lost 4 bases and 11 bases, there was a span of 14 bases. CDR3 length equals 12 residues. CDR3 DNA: TGTGCCAGCAGCTCCAGCCAGGGATCTCAGTACTTC. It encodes CASSSSQGSQYF.